This T cell receptor beta chain emerged from a study of cytotoxic CD8 clonotypes in ibrutinib-treated CLL. In the study overall: Across samples, productive templates numbered more than 200,000 and productive rearrangements reached 75,000 to 100,000 on average. Study results and limitations: Among the clonotypes, public ones were uncommon and contracted or held stable on treatment. A rise in clonality was seen at ibrutinib response, and a fall back toward baseline was seen at progression.

On this clone itself: Its specificity is unknown.

Genomic DNA for TCR beta libraries, 1.5 to 2 micrograms, came from cryopreserved PBMCs. The table came from immunoSEQ multiplex PCR; TCRdb's copy has only in-frame clones and leaves some out. Of more than 55,000 clones listed, roughly 70% are singletons. CDR3 size: 15 residues. Germline values: CDR1 MNHNS, CDR2 SASEGT. V was pared by 1 base and J by 4 bases, with 3 bases of the junction left unmatched. Sequences were derived from PBMCs, sampled after 12 months of ibrutinib treatment. The rearrangement links TRBV6-1 to TRBJ2-5, with 10 bases matching TRBD1. The source is a human donor with chronic lymphocytic leukemia. The CDR3 DNA is TGTGCCAGCAGTGAAGGAGGGACAGGGGCAGAGACCCAGTACTTC. As protein: CASSEGGTGAETQYF.